The 14 T cell receptor beta chains below were found in one sample sequenced in a study of vaccination and CD4 T cells after COVID-19. Cultured CD4+ T-cell DNA underwent Oncomine TCR Beta short-read sequencing. One entry per CDR3 protein results from TCRdb running MiXCR on the PCR reads. Found here are some 10,000 distinct CDR3 sequences, about a third of them singletons; the top ten hold more than 7%. No cognate antigen is known for these TCRs. Sample treatment: 10-day PBMC culture with coronavirus spike peptide pools or control peptides (ViraFEST assay). The sample comprised CD4+ T cells from blood, cultured in vitro. These receptors were collected from a human donor who had recovered from COVID-19.

This rearrangement joins TRBV6-5 to TRBJ2-1; 7 bases are shared with TRBD2. CDR1 and CDR2 from the germline V gene are MNHEY and SVGAGI. V lost 0 bases and J lost 7; bases outside the gene matches: 9. The CDR3 spans 16 residues. Here the CDR3 reads CASSYSRLAVPNEQFF. In nucleotides, the CDR3 is TGTGCCAGCAGTTACTCTCGGCTAGCGGTCCCTAATGAGCAGTTCTTC.

This clonotype is termed medium-sized. The CDR3 nucleotides read TGTGCCACCAGCAGAGTCGGACAAGCTTTCTTT. This sequence encodes CATSRVGQAFF. The J gene is TRBJ1-1, the V gene TRBV15, with D unclear. The CDR3 is 11 amino acids. Germline assignment: CDR1 LNHNV and CDR2 YYDKDF (reference sequence). V dropped 1 base and J dropped 9 bases, with 6 bases sitting between them. The full variable domain, completed using reference TRBV15 and TRBJ1-1, is DAMVIQNPRYQVTQFGKPVTLSCSQTLNHNVMYWYQQKSSQAPKLLFHYYDKDFNNEADTPDNFQSRRPNTSFCFLDIRSPGLGDTAMYLCATSRVGQAFFGQGTRLTVV.

This clonotype is medium-sized by share. The chain combines TRBV6-1 with TRBJ1-5; possible D gene TRBD1, 5 bases. The V end was cut by 7 bases, the J end by 7 bases, with 14 bases between. The CDR3 has 13 residues. Germline values: CDR1 MNHNS, CDR2 SASEGT. CDR3 loop: CASTRGEFQPQHF. The CDR3 coding sequence is TGTGCCAGCACTCGAGGGGAGTTCCAGCCCCAGCATTTT.

Notes on this clonotype: A much larger clone lies one base from this, so it may be a read error. The chain has TRBV20-1 and TRBJ1-5; 8 bases align to TRBD1. The CDR3 totals 14 residues. Per germline, CDR1 DFQATT and CDR2 SNEGSKA (reference sequence). This CDR3 reads CSASGQGSNQPHHF. The CDR3 region has the DNA TGCAGTGCGTCTGGACAGGGTAGCAATCAGCCCCATCATTTT.

In DNA form, the CDR3 reads TGTGCCAGCAGACTCGGGTCCCGGCGGGGCTACACCTTC. This encodes CASRLGSRRGYTF. The chain is built from TRBV14 and TRBJ1-2; D unclear. V was cut by 6 bases and J by 8 bases, with 16 bases left in between. The CDR3 totals 13 residues. CDR1 SGHDN and CDR2 FVKESK come from the germline V gene. The full variable domain, completed using reference TRBV14 and TRBJ1-2, is EAGVTQFPSHSVIEKGQTVTLRCDPISGHDNLYWYRRVMGKEIKFLLHFVKESKQDESGMPNNRFLAERTGGTYSTLKVQPAELEDSGVYFCASRLGSRRGYTFGSGTRLTVV.

The sample holds a few counts of this clonotype. This sequence joins TRBV6-4 and TRBJ1-1; D is undetermined. The CDR3 covers 13 residues. V was trimmed by 4 bases and J by 5 bases, leaving 11 bases between them. Germline-derived CDR1 and CDR2 are MRHNA and SNTAGT. CDR3 nucleotide sequence: TGTGCCAGCAGTGTAGACCGAGGGACTGAAGCTTTCTTT. The encoded protein is CASSVDRGTEAFF.

This clonotype was picked up a small number of times. The rearrangement links TRBV27 to TRBJ2-1, with D unresolved. V dropped 6 bases and J dropped 0 bases, with 9 bases sitting between them. Per germline, CDR1 MNHEY and CDR2 SMNVEV (reference sequence). This CDR3 has 14 amino acids. This CDR3 is CASSGRSSYNEQFF. CDR3 sequence (DNA): TGTGCCAGCAGCGGGCGCAGCTCCTACAATGAGCAGTTCTTC.

About this clonotype: The junction differs from germline at one of its ends, possibly a read error. The chain is built from TRBV20-1 and TRBJ2-7; 9 nucleotides line up with TRBD2. CDR1 and CDR2 from the germline V gene are DFQATT and SNEGSKA (reference sequence). The CDR3 is made up of 14 amino acids. CDR3 in amino acids: CSAYPGTSSHEQYF. The CDR3 DNA reads as TGCAGTGCATACCCCGGGACTAGCTCCCACGAGCAGTACTTC.

The gene calls are TRBV5-1 and TRBJ2-3, with 7 bases matching TRBD1. There are 13 residues in the CDR3. The junction had 6 bases not matched to a gene; V was cut back by 7 bases and J by 4 bases. Germline-derived CDR1 and CDR2 are SGHRS and YFSETQ. CDR3 in DNA: TGCGCCAGCGGCAGGGGGAGTGCAGATACGCAGTATTTT. Encoded protein: CASGRGSADTQYF.

Here the CDR3 reads CSAAQGTYNQPQHF. CDR3 nucleotide sequence: TGCAGTGCTGCTCAAGGGACCTACAATCAGCCCCAGCATTTT. The chain has TRBV20-1 and TRBJ1-5, with D possibly TRBD1 on 5 matching bases. The CDR3 covers 14 residues. Trimming took 5 bases from V and 3 from J, leaving 14 bases between them. Germline CDR1 reads DFQATT; CDR2 reads SNEGSKA (reference sequence).

This chain connects TRBV27 to TRBJ2-7, with D possibly matching TRBD1 (6 bases). V was pared by 5 bases and J by 4 bases, with 18 bases between. The CDR3 totals 15 residues. Germline V lookup: CDR1 MNHEY, CDR2 SMNVEV (reference sequence). CDR3: CASSRDRDTFYEQYF. The CDR3 nucleotides are TGTGCCAGCAGTAGGGACCGGGACACCTTTTACGAGCAGTACTTC.

This clonotype was detected only a few times. The V gene is TRBV5-1, the J gene TRBJ2-7; the D gene is possibly TRBD1 (6 bases). The CDR3 is made up of 15 amino acids. CDR1 and CDR2 from the germline V gene are SGHRS and YFSETQ. Trimming left V 4 bases short and J 0 bases short, with 14 bases between. This CDR3 is CASSAGTRSSYEQYF. The CDR3 DNA sequence: TGCGCCAGCAGCGCTGGGACAAGGAGCTCCTACGAGCAGTACTTC.

This clonotype turned up a few times. The chain carries TRBV25-1 and TRBJ1-1; 9 bases line up with TRBD1. Germline values: CDR1 MGHDK, CDR2 SYGVNS. After removal of 4 bases from V and 4 bases from J, the junction contained 7 bases not matched to a gene. The CDR3 consists of 15 residues. Here the CDR3 reads CASSGPGTGRTEAFF. CDR3 DNA: TGTGCCAGCAGTGGCCCCGGGACAGGGCGCACTGAAGCTTTCTTT. Full variable domain (remainder filled in from reference TRBV25-1 and TRBJ1-1): EADIYQTPRYLVIGTGKKITLECSQTMGHDKMYWYQQDPGMELHLIHYSYGVNSTEKGDLSSESTVSRIRTEHFPLTLESARPSHTSQYLCASSGPGTGRTEAFFGQGTRLTVV.

The gene calls are TRBV3-1 and TRBJ1-5, with a weak D call TRBD1 (6 bases). The CDR3 runs to 13 residues. Germline V gene data show CDR1 as LGHDT and CDR2 as YNNKEL (reference sequence). V gave up 3 bases and J gave up 7 bases, with 10 bases separating them. CDR3 in amino acids: CASSQGGGQPQHF. CDR3 bases: TGTGCCAGCAGCCAGGGGGGGGGCCAGCCCCAGCATTTT.